The 22 T cell receptor beta chains given below trace back to one sample, sequenced in a study of control samples from healthy donors and cancer patients. Data came from immunoSEQ multiplex PCR; TCRdb stores just in-frame clones and leaves some out. The sample lists about 410,000 clones, about nine tenths occurring once. The specimen sequenced was PBMCs. Source of these receptors: a man aged 35-49 years with head and neck cancer.

The rearrangement joins TRBV29-1 to TRBJ2-3; D is unclear. CDR1 is SQVTM, CDR2 ANQGSEA, per germline. The CDR3 has 12 residues. V was trimmed by 5 bases and J by 1 base, leaving 7 bases between them. This CDR3 is CSVSVGTDTQYF. The CDR3 DNA reads TGCAGCGTTTCGGTGGGCACAGATACGCAGTATTTT.

The chain has TRBV15 and TRBJ2-7; D is possibly TRBD1 (5 bases). V was trimmed by 2 bases and J by 4 bases, leaving 15 bases between them. The CDR3 consists of 15 residues. The germline V gene has CDR1 LNHNV and CDR2 YYDKDF (reference sequence). CDR3 amino acids: CATSRPALGAYEQYF. As DNA, the CDR3 is TGTGCCACCAGCAGACCTGCTCTAGGGGCTTACGAGCAGTACTTC. Variable domain in full (rest from reference TRBV15 and TRBJ2-7): DAMVIQNPRYQVTQFGKPVTLSCSQTLNHNVMYWYQQKSSQAPKLLFHYYDKDFNNEADTPDNFQSRRPNTSFCFLDIRSPGLGDTAMYLCATSRPALGAYEQYFGPGTRLTVT.

This sequence joins TRBV3-1 (or the pseudogene TRBV3-2) and TRBJ1-4; D unresolved. V was shortened by 2 bases and J by 7 bases, with 14 bases between the two germline ends. The germline CDR1 and CDR2 sequences are LGHDT and YNNKEL (reference sequence). There are 15 residues in the CDR3. CDR3 bases: TGTGCCAGCAGCCAACAAGTGACCTGGGGTGAAAAACTGTTTTTT. It yields the protein CASSQQVTWGEKLFF.

The J gene is TRBJ1-4, the V gene TRBV9, with D maybe TRBD1 (5 bases). V was pared by 2 bases and J by 0 bases, with 8 bases between. The CDR3 runs to 15 residues. Germline values: CDR1 SGDLS, CDR2 YYNGEE. CDR3 loop: CASSVTAATNEKLFF. The DNA for the CDR3 is TGTGCCAGCAGCGTGACAGCAGCAACTAATGAAAAACTGTTTTTT.

The gene calls are TRBV24-1 and TRBJ1-2; D is ambiguous. V was shortened by 8 bases and J by 3 bases, with 9 bases between the two germline ends. The germline gives CDR1 KGHDR, CDR2 SFDVKD. The CDR3 totals 12 residues. CDR3 sequence: CATNHDHYGYTF. DNA of the CDR3: TGTGCCACCAACCACGACCACTATGGCTACACCTTC.

The sample holds one count of this clone. V usage is TRBV7-2 and J usage is TRBJ1-5; TRBD1 agrees at 7 bases. The trim removed 6 bases at V and 8 bases at J, leaving 13 bases unmatched. The length of the CDR3 is 15 residues. Per the germline V gene, CDR1 is SGHTA and CDR2 is FQGNSA. The CDR3 DNA is TGTGCCAGCAGACGACAGGGCTACCCGTCGGAGCCCCAGCATTTT. Translation gives CASRRQGYPSEPQHF.

The chain is built from TRBV7-3 and TRBJ2-7, with 8 bases identical to TRBD2. The V gene end was trimmed by 2 bases and the J gene end by 6 bases; junction bases not matched to a gene: 3. Germline V CDR1 and CDR2: SGHTA, FQGTGA. This CDR3 contains 13 residues. CDR3 DNA: TGTGCCAGCAGCTTACGCGGACTAGCCGAGCAGTACTTC. Its translation is CASSLRGLAEQYF.

This chain uses TRBV20-1 with TRBJ2-7, with TRBD1 matching 7 bases. V lost 3 bases and J lost 4; bases outside the gene matches: 6. Germline CDR1 and CDR2: DFQATT and SNEGSKA (reference sequence). The CDR3 consists of 13 residues. The CDR3 spells CSASSGTAYEQYF. CDR3 bases: TGCAGTGCTAGTTCCGGGACAGCGTACGAGCAGTACTTC.

The chain carries TRBV29-1 and TRBJ1-2; D possibly corresponds to TRBD1 (5 bases). The germline V gene encodes CDR1 SQVTM and CDR2 ANQGSEA. The V end was cut by 8 bases, the J end by 2 bases, with 9 bases between. CDR3 length: 11 residues. The CDR3 protein is CSLGENYGYTF. The DNA for the CDR3 is TGCAGCCTGGGGGAAAACTATGGCTACACCTTC.

V usage is TRBV19 and J usage is TRBJ1-2, with 7 nucleotides matching TRBD1. Germline CDR1 LNHDA, CDR2 SQIVND (reference sequence). Trimming removed 4 bases from V and 5 bases from J; junction bases left unmatched: 10. This CDR3 comprises 15 residues. The CDR3 DNA follows: TGTGCCAGTAGTACCCCGCCGGGACAGAAATATGGCTACACCTTC. Translated, it gives CASSTPPGQKYGYTF.

The chain carries TRBV7-3 and TRBJ1-1, with D hard to call. Between the trimmed V and J ends, which lost 1 base and 4 bases, there was a span of 10 bases. The CDR3 covers 14 residues. The V gene's germline CDR1 is SGHTA and CDR2 FQGTGA. CDR3 bases: TGTGCCAGCAGCTTAAAAGGGTCGGGCACTGAAGCTTTCTTT. Residues: CASSLKGSGTEAFF.

The rearrangement uses TRBV7-9 and TRBJ1-5; no firm D call. The CDR3 extends over 13 amino acids. Trimming took off 3 bases at V and 8 bases at J, with 11 bases between the two ends. Germline lookup yields CDR1 SEHNR and CDR2 FQNEAQ (reference sequence). The DNA of the CDR3 is TGTGCCAGCAGCTTTACAAGCCTGGAGCCCCAGCATTTT. This sequence encodes CASSFTSLEPQHF. Full variable domain (missing parts from reference TRBV7-9 and TRBJ1-5): DTGVSQNPRHKITKRGQNVTFRCDPISEHNRLYWYRQTLGQGPEFLTYFQNEAQLEKSRLLSDRFSAERPKGSFSTLEIQRTEQGDSAMYLCASSFTSLEPQHFGDGTRLSIL.

This clone has just one count. The chain combines TRBV7-2 with TRBJ1-1; TRBD1 agrees at 8 bases. V lost 7 bases and J lost 1; bases outside the gene matches: 8. Germline V gives CDR1 SGHTA, CDR2 FQGNSA. CDR3 length equals 15 residues. The CDR3: CASTYLQGANTEAFF. As DNA, the CDR3 is TGTGCCAGCACCTACCTCCAGGGGGCGAACACTGAAGCTTTCTTT.

The chain has TRBV6-1 and TRBJ2-3; TRBD2 matches at 9 bases. Germline trimming cut 1 base from V and 6 bases from J; bases unmatched to any gene: 5. The CDR3 totals 15 residues. The germline V gene has CDR1 MNHNS and CDR2 SASEGT. The CDR3 bases are TGTGCCAGCAGTGAAGGTAGCGGGAGCTGGGATACGCAGTATTTT. It codes for CASSEGSGSWDTQYF.

The rearrangement joins TRBV30 to TRBJ2-1; D is tentatively TRBD1 or TRBD2 (5 bases each). V lost 3 bases, J lost 9 bases, and 9 bases lay in between. CDR3 length: 11 residues. Germline V lookup: CDR1 GTSNPN, CDR2 SVGIG (reference sequence). The CDR3, as DNA: TGTGCCTGGAGGGTGGGGGTTGAGCAGTTCTTC. The encoded protein is CAWRVGVEQFF.

The V call is TRBV7-9, the J call TRBJ2-5; 7 bases are shared with TRBD2. Trimming at V came to 8 bases and at J to 9 bases, leaving 9 bases not matched to a gene. The CDR3 sequence is 12 residues long. CDR1 is SEHNR, CDR2 FQNEAQ, per germline (reference sequence). In DNA, the CDR3 is TGTGCCAGCTTGTCCACTGCGGGGGCCCAGTACTTC. Translation: CASLSTAGAQYF.

The chain joins TRBV5-1 to TRBJ2-3, with TRBD2 as a possible D gene (6 bases). The CDR3 is 15 amino acids. Looked up from germline, CDR1 is SGHRS and CDR2 is YFSETQ. Trimming stripped 0 bases from V and 2 bases from J, with 10 bases between. The CDR3 here is CASSLEGTYTDTQYF. As DNA, the CDR3 is TGCGCCAGCAGCTTGGAGGGGACTTACACAGATACGCAGTATTTT.

V usage is TRBV5-1 and J usage is TRBJ2-3, with a possible D match to TRBD1 (5 bases). This CDR3 contains 20 residues. CDR1 and CDR2 (germline): SGHRS, YFSETQ. The V gene lost 3 bases and the J gene lost 0 bases, with 26 bases spanning the gap. For the CDR3, the DNA is TGCGCCAGCAGCTATAATCCATTCTATTTAGACAGCTCTAGCACAGATACGCAGTATTTT. This gives the protein CASSYNPFYLDSSSTDTQYF.

The chain couples TRBV7-3 to TRBJ2-1; 11 bases map to TRBD2. The V gene end was trimmed by 2 bases and the J gene end by 0 bases; junction bases not matched to a gene: 3. The CDR3 has 17 residues. CDR1 and CDR2 (germline): SGHTA, FQGTGA. The CDR3 here is CASSLGLAGSSYNEQFF. Written as DNA, the CDR3 is TGTGCCAGCAGCTTAGGACTAGCGGGCAGCTCCTACAATGAGCAGTTCTTC.

CDR3 nucleotides: TGTGCCATCAGTGTACAGGGAGGCAATCAGCCCCAGCATTTT. Translating gives CAISVQGGNQPQHF. The chain uses TRBV10-3 and TRBJ1-5; TRBD1 might be the D (6 bases). The CDR3 has 14 residues. Germline V gives CDR1 ENHRY, CDR2 SYGVKD. With 4 bases removed from V and 2 bases from J, the gap between germline ends came to 9 bases.

V is TRBV9 and J is TRBJ1-5, with no clear D. With 4 bases removed from V and 4 bases from J, the gap between germline ends came to 18 bases. The CDR3 is 16 amino acids. The germline V gene has CDR1 SGDLS and CDR2 YYNGEE. The CDR3 sequence is CASSPQATFENQPQHF. CDR3 bases: TGTGCCAGCAGCCCCCAAGCAACGTTCGAGAATCAGCCCCAGCATTTT.

In this sample, this clone turned up a few times. The rearrangement links TRBV19 to TRBJ2-2; D may match TRBD1 or TRBD2 (5 bases each). The length of the CDR3 is 15 residues. Germline-derived CDR1 and CDR2 are LNHDA and SQIVND (reference sequence). V lost 5 bases, J lost 5 bases, and 15 bases lay in between. DNA for the CDR3: TGTGCCAGTAGTGCACCGGGACCGCTGACCGGGGAGCTGTTTTTT. Translated: CASSAPGPLTGELFF.